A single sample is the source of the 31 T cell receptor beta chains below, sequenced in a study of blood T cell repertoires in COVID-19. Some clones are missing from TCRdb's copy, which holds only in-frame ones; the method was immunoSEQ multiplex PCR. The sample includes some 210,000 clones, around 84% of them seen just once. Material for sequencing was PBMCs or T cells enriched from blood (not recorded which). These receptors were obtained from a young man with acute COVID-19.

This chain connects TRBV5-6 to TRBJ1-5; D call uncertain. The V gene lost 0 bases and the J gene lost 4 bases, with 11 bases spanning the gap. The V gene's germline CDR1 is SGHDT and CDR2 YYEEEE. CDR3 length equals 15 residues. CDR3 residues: CASSLGLASNQPQHF. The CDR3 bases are TGTGCCAGCAGCTTGGGTCTGGCCTCAAATCAGCCCCAGCATTTT.

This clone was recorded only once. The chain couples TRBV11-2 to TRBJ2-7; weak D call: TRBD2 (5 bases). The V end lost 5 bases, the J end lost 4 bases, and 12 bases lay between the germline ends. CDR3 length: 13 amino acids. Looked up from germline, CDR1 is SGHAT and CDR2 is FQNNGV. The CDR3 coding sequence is TGTGCCAGCAGCCCGGGGTCAACTTACGAGCAGTACTTC. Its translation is CASSPGSTYEQYF.

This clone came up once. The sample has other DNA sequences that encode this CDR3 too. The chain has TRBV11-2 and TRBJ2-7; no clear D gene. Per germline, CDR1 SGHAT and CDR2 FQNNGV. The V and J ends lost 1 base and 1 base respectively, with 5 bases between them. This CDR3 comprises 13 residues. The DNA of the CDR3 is TGTGCCAGCAGCTTAGGCCAGTCCTACGAGCAGTACTTC. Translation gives CASSLGQSYEQYF.

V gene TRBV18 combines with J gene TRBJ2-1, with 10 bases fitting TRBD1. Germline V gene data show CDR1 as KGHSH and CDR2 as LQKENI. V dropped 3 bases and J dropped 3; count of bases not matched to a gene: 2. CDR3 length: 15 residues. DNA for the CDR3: TGTGCCAGCTCACCCGGACAGGGGGGCTACAATGAGCAGTTCTTC. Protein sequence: CASSPGQGGYNEQFF.

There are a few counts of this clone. CDR3: CASSQERLEVVKLFF. The CDR3 bases are TGCGCCAGCAGCCAAGAGCGGCTAGAGGTCGTAAAACTGTTTTTT. V usage is TRBV4-1 and J usage is TRBJ1-4; D ambiguous. CDR3 length: 15 residues. Germline V lookup: CDR1 MGHRA, CDR2 YSYEKL. The ends were cut back, 0 bases at V and 10 bases at J, with 15 bases in the middle.

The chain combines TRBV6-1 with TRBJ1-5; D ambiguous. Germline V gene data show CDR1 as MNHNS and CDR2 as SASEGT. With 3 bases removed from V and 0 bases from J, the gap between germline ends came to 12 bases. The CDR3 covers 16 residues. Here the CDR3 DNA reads TGTGCCAGCAGTGACGACACCTTGGATAGCAATCAGCCCCAGCATTTT. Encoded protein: CASSDDTLDSNQPQHF.

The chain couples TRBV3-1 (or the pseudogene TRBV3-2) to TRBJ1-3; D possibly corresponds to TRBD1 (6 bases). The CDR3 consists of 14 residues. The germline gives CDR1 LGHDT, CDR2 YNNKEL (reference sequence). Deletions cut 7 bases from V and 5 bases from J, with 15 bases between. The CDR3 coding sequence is TGTGCCAGCACCCCCGGGACATCGCGAAACACCATATATTTT. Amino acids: CASTPGTSRNTIYF.

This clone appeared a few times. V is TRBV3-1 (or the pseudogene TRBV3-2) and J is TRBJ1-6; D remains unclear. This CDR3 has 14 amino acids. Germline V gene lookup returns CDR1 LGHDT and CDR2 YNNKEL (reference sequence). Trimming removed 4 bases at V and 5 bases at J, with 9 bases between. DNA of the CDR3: TGTGCCAGCAGCCCTACAGTAAATAATTCACCCCTCCACTTT. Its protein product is CASSPTVNNSPLHF.

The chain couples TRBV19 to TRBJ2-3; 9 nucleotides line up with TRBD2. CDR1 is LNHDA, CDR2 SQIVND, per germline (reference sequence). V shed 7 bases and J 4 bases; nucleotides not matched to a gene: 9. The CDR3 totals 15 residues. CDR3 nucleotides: TGTGCCAGTACCCCCCGACTAGCGGTCGCAGATACGCAGTATTTT. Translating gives CASTPRLAVADTQYF. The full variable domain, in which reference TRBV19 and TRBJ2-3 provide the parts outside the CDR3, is DGGITQSPKYLFRKEGQNVTLSCEQNLNHDAMYWYRQDPGQGLRLIYYSQIVNDFQKGDIAEGYSVSREKKESFPLTVTSAQKNPTAFYLCASTPRLAVADTQYFGPGTRLTVL.

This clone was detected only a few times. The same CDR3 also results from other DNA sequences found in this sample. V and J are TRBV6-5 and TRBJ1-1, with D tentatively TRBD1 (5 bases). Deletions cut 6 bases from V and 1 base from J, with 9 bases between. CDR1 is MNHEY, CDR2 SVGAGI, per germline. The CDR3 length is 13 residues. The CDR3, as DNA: TGTGCCAGCAGCGCCCAGGGGAACACTGAAGCTTTCTTT. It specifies CASSAQGNTEAFF.

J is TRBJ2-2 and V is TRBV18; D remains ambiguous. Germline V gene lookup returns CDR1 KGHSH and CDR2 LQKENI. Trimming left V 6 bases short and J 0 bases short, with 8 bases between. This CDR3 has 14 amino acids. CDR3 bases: TGTGCCAGCTCCGAACTCTCGAACACCGGGGAGCTGTTTTTT. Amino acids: CASSELSNTGELFF.

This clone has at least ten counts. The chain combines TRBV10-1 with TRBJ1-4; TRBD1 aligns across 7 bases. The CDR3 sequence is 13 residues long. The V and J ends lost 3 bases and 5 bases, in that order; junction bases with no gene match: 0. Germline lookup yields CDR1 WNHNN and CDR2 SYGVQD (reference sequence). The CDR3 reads CASSEQGNEKLFF. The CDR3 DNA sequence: TGCGCCAGCAGTGAACAGGGGAATGAAAAACTGTTTTTT.

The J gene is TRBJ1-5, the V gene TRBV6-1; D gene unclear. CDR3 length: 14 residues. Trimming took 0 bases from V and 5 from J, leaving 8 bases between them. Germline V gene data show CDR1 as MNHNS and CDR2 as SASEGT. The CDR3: CASSEAGRDQPQHF. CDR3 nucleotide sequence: TGTGCCAGCAGTGAAGCGGGCAGAGATCAGCCCCAGCATTTT.

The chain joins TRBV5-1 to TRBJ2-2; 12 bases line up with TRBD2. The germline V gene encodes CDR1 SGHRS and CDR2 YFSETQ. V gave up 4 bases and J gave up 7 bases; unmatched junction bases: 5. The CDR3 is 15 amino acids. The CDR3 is CASSETSGGNGELFF. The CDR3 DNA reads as TGCGCCAGCAGCGAAACTAGCGGGGGGAACGGGGAGCTGTTTTTT.

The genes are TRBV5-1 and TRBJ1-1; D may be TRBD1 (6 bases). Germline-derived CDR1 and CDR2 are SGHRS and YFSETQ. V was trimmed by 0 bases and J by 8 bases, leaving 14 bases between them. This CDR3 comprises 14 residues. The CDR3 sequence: CASSLAPGGQEAFF. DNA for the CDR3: TGCGCCAGCAGCTTGGCTCCGGGAGGACAGGAAGCTTTCTTT.

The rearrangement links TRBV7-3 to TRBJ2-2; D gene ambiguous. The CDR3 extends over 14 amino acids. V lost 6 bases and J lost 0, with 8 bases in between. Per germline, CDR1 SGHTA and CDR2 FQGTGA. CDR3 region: CASRRTPNTGELFF. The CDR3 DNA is TGTGCCAGCAGGCGTACCCCGAACACCGGGGAGCTGTTTTTT.

CDR3 nucleotides: TGTGCCAGCATCCTAGGGGGACAGGGGAACTATGGCTACACCTTC. Translating gives CASILGGQGNYGYTF. V usage is TRBV28 and J usage is TRBJ1-2; TRBD1 aligns across 10 bases. The germline V gene has CDR1 MDHEN and CDR2 SYDVKM. Trimming at V came to 7 bases and at J to 2 bases, leaving 7 bases not matched to a gene. The CDR3 loop spans 15 amino acids.

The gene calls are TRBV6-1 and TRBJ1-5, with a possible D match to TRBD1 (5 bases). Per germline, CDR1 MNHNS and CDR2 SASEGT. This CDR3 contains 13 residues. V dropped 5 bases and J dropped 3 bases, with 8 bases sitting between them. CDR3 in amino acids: CASSKGNNQPQHF. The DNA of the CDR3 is TGTGCCAGCAGTAAGGGGAACAATCAGCCCCAGCATTTT.

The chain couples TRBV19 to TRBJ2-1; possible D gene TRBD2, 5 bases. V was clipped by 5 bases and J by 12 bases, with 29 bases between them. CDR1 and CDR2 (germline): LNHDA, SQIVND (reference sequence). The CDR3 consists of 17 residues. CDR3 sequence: CASSPIPRSGPELRQFF. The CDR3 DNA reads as TGTGCCAGTAGTCCGATCCCAAGGAGCGGCCCCGAGTTGAGGCAGTTCTTC.

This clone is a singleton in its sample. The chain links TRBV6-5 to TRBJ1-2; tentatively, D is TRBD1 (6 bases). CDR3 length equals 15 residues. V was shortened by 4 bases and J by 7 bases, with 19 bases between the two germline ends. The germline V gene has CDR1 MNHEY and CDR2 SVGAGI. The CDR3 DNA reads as TGTGCCAGCAGTTCCCGGCAGGGGAGAGGTGGTGGCTACACCTTC. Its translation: CASSSRQGRGGGYTF.

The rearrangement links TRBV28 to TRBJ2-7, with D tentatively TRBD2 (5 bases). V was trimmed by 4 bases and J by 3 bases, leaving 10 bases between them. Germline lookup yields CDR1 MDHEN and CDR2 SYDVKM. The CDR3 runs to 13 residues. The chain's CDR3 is CASSWESYYEQYF. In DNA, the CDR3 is TGTGCCAGCAGTTGGGAGTCATACTACGAGCAGTACTTC.

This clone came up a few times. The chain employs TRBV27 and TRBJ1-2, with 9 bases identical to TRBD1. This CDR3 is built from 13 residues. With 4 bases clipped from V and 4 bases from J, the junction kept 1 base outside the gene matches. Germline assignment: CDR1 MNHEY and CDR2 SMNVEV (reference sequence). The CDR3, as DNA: TGTGCCAGCAGTTCGACAGGGGGCTATGGCTACACCTTC. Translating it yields CASSSTGGYGYTF.

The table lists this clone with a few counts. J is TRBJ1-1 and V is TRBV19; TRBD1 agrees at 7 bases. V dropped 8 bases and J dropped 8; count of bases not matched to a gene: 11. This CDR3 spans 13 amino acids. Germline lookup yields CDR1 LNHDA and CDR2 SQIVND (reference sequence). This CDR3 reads CASVTGPGSEAFF. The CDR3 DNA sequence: TGTGCCAGTGTGACAGGGCCCGGGTCCGAAGCTTTCTTT.

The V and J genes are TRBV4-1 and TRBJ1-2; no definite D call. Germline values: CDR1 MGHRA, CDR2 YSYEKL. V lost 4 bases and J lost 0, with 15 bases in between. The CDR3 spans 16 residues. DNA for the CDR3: TGCGCCAGCAGCCCAACCGTGGCAGCGACTAACTATGGCTACACCTTC. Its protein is CASSPTVAATNYGYTF.

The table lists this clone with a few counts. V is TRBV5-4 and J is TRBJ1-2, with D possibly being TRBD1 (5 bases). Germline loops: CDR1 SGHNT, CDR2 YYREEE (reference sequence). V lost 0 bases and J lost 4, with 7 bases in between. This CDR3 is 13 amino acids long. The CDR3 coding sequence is TGTGCCAGCAGCTTGGTGGGGGGCTATGGCTACACCTTC. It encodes CASSLVGGYGYTF.

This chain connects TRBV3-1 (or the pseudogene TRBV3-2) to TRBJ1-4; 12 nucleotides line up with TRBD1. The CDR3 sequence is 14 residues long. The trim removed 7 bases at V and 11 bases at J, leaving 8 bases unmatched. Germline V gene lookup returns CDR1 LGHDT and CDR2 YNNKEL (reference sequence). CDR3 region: CASTRDRGQSKLFF. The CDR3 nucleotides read TGTGCCAGCACCCGGGACAGGGGGCAATCCAAACTGTTTTTT.

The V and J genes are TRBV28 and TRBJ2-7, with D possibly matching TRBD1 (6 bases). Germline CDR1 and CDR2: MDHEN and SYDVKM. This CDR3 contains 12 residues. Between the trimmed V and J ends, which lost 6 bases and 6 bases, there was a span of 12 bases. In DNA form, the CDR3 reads TGTGCCAGCAGGTCACAGGGACCCGAGCAGTACTTC. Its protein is CASRSQGPEQYF.

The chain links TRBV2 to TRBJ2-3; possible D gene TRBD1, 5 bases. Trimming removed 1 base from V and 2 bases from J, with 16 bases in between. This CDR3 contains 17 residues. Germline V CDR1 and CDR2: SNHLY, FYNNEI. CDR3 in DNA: TGTGCCAGCAGTGAAGGTATGGTTGGGGCTGACACAGATACGCAGTATTTT. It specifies CASSEGMVGADTDTQYF.

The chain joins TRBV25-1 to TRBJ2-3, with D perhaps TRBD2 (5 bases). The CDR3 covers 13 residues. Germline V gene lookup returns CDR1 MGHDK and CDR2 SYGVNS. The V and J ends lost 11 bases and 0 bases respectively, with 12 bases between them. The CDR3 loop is CAGQSGSTDTQYF. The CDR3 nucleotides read TGTGCCGGCCAAAGCGGTAGCACAGATACGCAGTATTTT.

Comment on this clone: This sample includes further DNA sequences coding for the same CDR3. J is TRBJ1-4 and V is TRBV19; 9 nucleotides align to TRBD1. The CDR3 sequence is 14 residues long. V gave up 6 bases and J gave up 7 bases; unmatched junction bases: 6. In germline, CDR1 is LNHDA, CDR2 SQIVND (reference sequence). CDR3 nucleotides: TGTGCCAGTAGCTCCGGGACAGGGAGTGAAAAACTGTTTTTT. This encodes CASSSGTGSEKLFF.

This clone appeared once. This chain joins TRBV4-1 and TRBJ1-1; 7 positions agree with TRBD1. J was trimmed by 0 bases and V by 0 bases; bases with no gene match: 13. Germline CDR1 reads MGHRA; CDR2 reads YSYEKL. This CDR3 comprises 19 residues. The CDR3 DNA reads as TGCGCCAGCAGCCAAGATAGGAACAGGGGACAGTCTATGAACACTGAAGCTTTCTTT. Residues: CASSQDRNRGQSMNTEAFF.